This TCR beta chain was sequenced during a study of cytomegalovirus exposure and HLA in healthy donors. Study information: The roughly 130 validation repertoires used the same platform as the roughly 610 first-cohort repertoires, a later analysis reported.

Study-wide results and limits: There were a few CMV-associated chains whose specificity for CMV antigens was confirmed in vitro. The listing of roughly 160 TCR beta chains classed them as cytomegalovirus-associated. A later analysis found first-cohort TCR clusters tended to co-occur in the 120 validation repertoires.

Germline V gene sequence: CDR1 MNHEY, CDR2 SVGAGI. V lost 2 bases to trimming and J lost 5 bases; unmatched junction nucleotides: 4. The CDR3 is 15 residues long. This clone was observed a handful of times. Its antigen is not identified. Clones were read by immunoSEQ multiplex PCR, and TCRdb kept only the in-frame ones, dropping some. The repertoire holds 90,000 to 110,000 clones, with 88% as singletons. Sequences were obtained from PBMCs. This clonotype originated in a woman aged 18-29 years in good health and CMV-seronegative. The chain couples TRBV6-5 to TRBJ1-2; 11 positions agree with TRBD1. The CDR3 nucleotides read TGTGCCAGCAGTTACGTCGGACAGGGGGCTTATGGCTACACCTTC. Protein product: CASSYVGQGAYGYTF.